Shown below are 17 T cell receptor beta chains from a single sample sequenced in a study of cytomegalovirus exposure and HLA in healthy donors. Use of 60 Vbeta and 13 Jbeta primers characterized the PCR. The assay was immunoSEQ multiplex PCR, and TCRdb's table has in-frame clones only and misses some. The data hold 62,000 or so clones, with around 87% observed a single time. The sequencing input was PBMCs. The receptors come from a man younger than 35 in good health and CMV-seronegative.

This rearrangement joins TRBV20-1 to TRBJ1-2; possibly TRBD1 for D (6 bases). Germline CDR1 is DFQATT and CDR2 is SNEGSKA (reference sequence). This CDR3 has 11 amino acids. Trimming shortened V by 5 bases and J by 6 bases, and 10 bases separated the two germline ends. DNA for the CDR3: TGCAGTGCTGACCGGACAGATGGCTACACCTTC. This translates into CSADRTDGYTF.

This chain links TRBV5-1 with TRBJ2-1, with a tentative D call TRBD1 (6 bases). Germline V gives CDR1 SGHRS, CDR2 YFSETQ. Between the trimmed V and J ends, which lost 3 bases and 8 bases, there was a span of 15 bases. The CDR3 length is 14 residues. CDR3 region: CASSWGPQGDEQFF. The CDR3 nucleotides read TGCGCCAGCAGCTGGGGGCCCCAGGGCGATGAGCAGTTCTTC. The full variable domain, with the rest looked up from reference TRBV5-1 and TRBJ2-1, is KAGVTQTPRYLIKTRGQQVTLSCSPISGHRSVSWYQQTPGQGLQFLFEYFSETQRNKGNFPGRFSGRQFSNSRSEMNVSTLELGDSALYLCASSWGPQGDEQFFGPGTRLTVL.

In its sample, this clone was seen a few times. The V gene is TRBV4-1, the J gene TRBJ1-2; D remains unclear. Germline CDR1 reads MGHRA; CDR2 reads YSYEKL. The ends were cut back, 1 base at V and 2 bases at J, with 5 bases in the middle. This CDR3 is built from 13 residues. CDR3 amino acids: CASSQAQNYGYTF. CDR3 coding DNA: TGCGCCAGCAGCCAAGCACAGAACTATGGCTACACCTTC.

The rearrangement joins TRBV7-9 to TRBJ2-7; TRBD1 agrees at 12 bases. The CDR3 has 19 amino acids. Losses at the gene ends were 4 bases for V and 2 bases for J; bases not matched to a gene: 15. The germline V gene has CDR1 SEHNR and CDR2 FQNEAQ (reference sequence). The CDR3 bases are TGTGCCAGCAGCTCATCCGGGACAGGGGGCCCCTACCTCACCTACGAGCAGTACTTC. Its translation: CASSSSGTGGPYLTYEQYF.

The chain recombines TRBV28 with TRBJ2-1; D may be TRBD1 (5 bases). The length of the CDR3 is 15 residues. The ends were cut back, 3 bases at V and 4 bases at J, with 13 bases in the middle. Germline CDR1 reads MDHEN; CDR2 reads SYDVKM. The CDR3 DNA follows: TGTGCCAGCAGTTTCTTCAGGGAAATGTACAATGAGCAGTTCTTC. As protein: CASSFFREMYNEQFF.

The V and J genes are TRBV5-1 and TRBJ2-7; D unclear. This CDR3 is built from 14 residues. Trimming took 3 bases from V and 9 from J, leaving 19 bases between them. Germline-derived CDR1 and CDR2 are SGHRS and YFSETQ. DNA for the CDR3: TGCGCCAGCAGCTACGCAGCGCTCCCTGTAGCGCAGTACTTC. It yields the protein CASSYAALPVAQYF.

The chain recombines TRBV29-1 with TRBJ1-1, with D tentatively TRBD1 (5 bases). V was pared by 6 bases and J by 5 bases, with 16 bases between. This CDR3 spans 13 amino acids. Germline loops: CDR1 SQVTM, CDR2 ANQGSEA. This chain's CDR3 is CSVTAGRRTEAFF. In DNA form, the CDR3 reads TGCAGCGTGACCGCGGGGCGGAGGACTGAAGCTTTCTTT.

CDR3 DNA: TGTGCCAGCAGCTCTACAGGATGGCGCACTGAAGCTTTCTTT. It specifies CASSSTGWRTEAFF. The rearrangement uses TRBV11-3 and TRBJ1-1, with D possibly being TRBD1 (5 bases). Trimming left V 4 bases short and J 4 bases short, with 13 bases between. The CDR3 loop spans 14 amino acids. Germline V lookup: CDR1 SGHNT, CDR2 YENEEA.

V is TRBV29-1 and J is TRBJ2-3; possibly TRBD2 for D (7 bases). From germline, CDR1 is SQVTM and CDR2 ANQGSEA. V was shortened by 4 bases and J by 5 bases, with 16 bases between the two germline ends. The length of the CDR3 is 14 residues. The CDR3 region is CSVVGGGAGDTQYF. The CDR3 DNA reads as TGCAGCGTTGTGGGAGGGGGGGCCGGAGATACGCAGTATTTT.

The rearrangement joins TRBV30 to TRBJ1-2; 12 positions match TRBD1. The germline V gene encodes CDR1 GTSNPN and CDR2 SVGIG (reference sequence). After removal of 5 bases from V and 7 bases from J, the junction contained 8 bases not matched to a gene. CDR3 size: 14 residues. The CDR3 loop is CAWERDRGQGGYTF. The DNA of the CDR3 is TGTGCCTGGGAGAGGGACAGGGGGCAAGGTGGCTACACCTTC.

The chain has TRBV6-1 and TRBJ1-5; D possibly corresponds to TRBD1 (6 bases). The V gene lost 6 bases and the J gene lost 1 base, with 7 bases spanning the gap. CDR3 length: 13 residues. The germline V gene has CDR1 MNHNS and CDR2 SASEGT. The CDR3 bases are TGTGCCAGCAGAAGGGGGAGCAATCAGCCCCAGCATTTT. Amino acid sequence: CASRRGSNQPQHF.

This chain links TRBV7-8 with TRBJ2-3; TRBD1 aligns across 8 bases. Germline CDR1 and CDR2: SGHVS and FQNEAQ. The CDR3 spans 17 residues. With V trimmed by 1 base and J by 1 base, 7 bases remained unmatched. CDR3: CASSLVQTGVGTDTQYF. In DNA form, the CDR3 reads TGTGCCAGCAGCTTAGTCCAGACAGGGGTCGGCACAGATACGCAGTATTTT.

The chain combines TRBV6-5 with TRBJ2-5, with 8 bases aligning to TRBD1. The V gene's germline CDR1 is MNHEY and CDR2 SVGAGI. The CDR3 contains 14 residues. The J segment lost 3 bases and the V segment lost 6 bases, leaving 6 bases of the junction unmatched. CDR3: CASSPGTGEETQYF. DNA for the CDR3: TGTGCCAGCAGCCCCGGGACAGGAGAAGAGACCCAGTACTTC.

This rearrangement joins TRBV5-6 to TRBJ1-6; D remains unclear. The CDR3 has 16 residues. V was clipped by 3 bases and J by 7 bases, with 17 bases between them. Germline CDR1 reads SGHDT; CDR2 reads YYEEEE. Written as DNA, the CDR3 is TGTGCCAGCAGCTCAGTGACGGGATGGGAAAATTCACCCCTCCACTTT. Protein: CASSSVTGWENSPLHF. Combining the CDR3 with reference TRBV5-6 and TRBJ1-6 gives the whole variable domain DAGVTQSPTHLIKTRGQQVTLRCSPKSGHDTVSWYQQALGQGPQFIFQYYEEEERQRGNFPDRFSGHQFPNYSSELNVNALLLGDSALYLCASSSVTGWENSPLHFGNGTRLTVT.

The V gene is TRBV6-5, the J gene TRBJ1-1; D unresolved. CDR1 and CDR2 from the germline V gene are MNHEY and SVGAGI. The CDR3 runs to 13 residues. V lost 0 bases, J lost 6 bases, and 8 bases lay in between. The chain's CDR3 is CASSYSRGPEAFF. CDR3 in DNA: TGTGCCAGCAGTTACTCGAGAGGGCCTGAAGCTTTCTTT.

The gene calls are TRBV9 and TRBJ2-3; D may be TRBD2 (5 bases). Trimming shortened V by 5 bases and J by 6 bases, and 16 bases separated the two germline ends. The CDR3 length is 14 residues. Per germline, CDR1 SGDLS and CDR2 YYNGEE. The chain's CDR3 is CASSYGGGSDTQYF. CDR3 in DNA: TGTGCCAGCAGTTACGGTGGCGGGTCGGATACGCAGTATTTT.

The V call is TRBV18, the J call TRBJ2-5; TRBD2 matches 9 bases. CDR1 and CDR2 (germline): KGHSH, LQKENI. CDR3 length: 14 amino acids. After removal of 3 bases from V and 5 bases from J, the junction contained 4 bases not matched to a gene. CDR3 protein: CASSPETSGETQYF. The CDR3 DNA sequence: TGTGCCAGCTCACCTGAGACTAGCGGTGAGACCCAGTACTTC.